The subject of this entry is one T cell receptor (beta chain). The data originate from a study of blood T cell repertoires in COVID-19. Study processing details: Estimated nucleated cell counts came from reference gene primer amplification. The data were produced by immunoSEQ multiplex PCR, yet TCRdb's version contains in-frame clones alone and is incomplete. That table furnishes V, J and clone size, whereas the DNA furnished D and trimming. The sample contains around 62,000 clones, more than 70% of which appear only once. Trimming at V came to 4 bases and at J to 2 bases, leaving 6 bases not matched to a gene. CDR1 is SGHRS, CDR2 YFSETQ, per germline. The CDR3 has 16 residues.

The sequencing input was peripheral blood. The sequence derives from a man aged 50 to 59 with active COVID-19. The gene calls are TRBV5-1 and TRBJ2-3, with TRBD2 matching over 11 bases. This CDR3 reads CASSGLAGGDTDTQYF. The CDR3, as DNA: TGCGCCAGCAGCGGCCTAGCGGGGGGCGACACAGATACGCAGTATTTT. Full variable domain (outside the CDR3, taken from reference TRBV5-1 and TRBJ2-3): KAGVTQTPRYLIKTRGQQVTLSCSPISGHRSVSWYQQTPGQGLQFLFEYFSETQRNKGNFPGRFSGRQFSNSRSEMNVSTLELGDSALYLCASSGLAGGDTDTQYFGPGTRLTVL.